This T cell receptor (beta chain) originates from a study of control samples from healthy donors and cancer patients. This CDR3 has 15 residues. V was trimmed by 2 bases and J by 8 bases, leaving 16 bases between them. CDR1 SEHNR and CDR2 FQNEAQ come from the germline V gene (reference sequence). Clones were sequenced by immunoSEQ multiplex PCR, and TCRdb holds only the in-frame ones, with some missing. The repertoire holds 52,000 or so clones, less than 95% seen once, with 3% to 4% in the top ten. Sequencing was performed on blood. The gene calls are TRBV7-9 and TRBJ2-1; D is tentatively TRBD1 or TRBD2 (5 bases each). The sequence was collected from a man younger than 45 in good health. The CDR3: CASSLLWGSGDEQFF. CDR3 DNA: TGTGCCAGCAGCTTATTATGGGGGAGTGGGGATGAGCAGTTCTTC.